This T cell receptor beta chain comes out of a study of cytomegalovirus exposure and HLA in healthy donors. Trimming took off 7 bases at V and 3 bases at J, with 16 bases between the two ends. CDR1 MNHEY and CDR2 SVGAGI come from the germline V gene. This CDR3 is built from 14 residues. Study observations and caveats: Among TCR sequences, most were rare, though some public TCRs appeared in many donors. In a later analysis, several top co-occurrence clusters appeared linked to parvovirus B19, influenza, CMV and Epstein-Barr virus. One later analysis reportedly identified an Asian-associated ancestry cluster that showed fewer N-insertions than the roughly 620-donor mean.

About this clone: What it recognizes is unknown.

The PCR ran on 60 Vbeta and 13 Jbeta primers. The table came from immunoSEQ multiplex PCR; TCRdb's copy has only in-frame clones and leaves some out. The data show around 120,000 clones, with about 80% seen just once and 2.7% held by the top ten. J is TRBJ2-7 and V is TRBV6-5, with a weak D call TRBD2 (6 bases). This sequence was found in a woman between 35 and 50 years old in good health and CMV-seropositive. The specimen sequenced was PBMCs. The CDR3 here is CASTRSRGNYEQYF. CDR3 bases: TGTGCCAGCACCCGATCACGGGGGAACTACGAGCAGTACTTC.